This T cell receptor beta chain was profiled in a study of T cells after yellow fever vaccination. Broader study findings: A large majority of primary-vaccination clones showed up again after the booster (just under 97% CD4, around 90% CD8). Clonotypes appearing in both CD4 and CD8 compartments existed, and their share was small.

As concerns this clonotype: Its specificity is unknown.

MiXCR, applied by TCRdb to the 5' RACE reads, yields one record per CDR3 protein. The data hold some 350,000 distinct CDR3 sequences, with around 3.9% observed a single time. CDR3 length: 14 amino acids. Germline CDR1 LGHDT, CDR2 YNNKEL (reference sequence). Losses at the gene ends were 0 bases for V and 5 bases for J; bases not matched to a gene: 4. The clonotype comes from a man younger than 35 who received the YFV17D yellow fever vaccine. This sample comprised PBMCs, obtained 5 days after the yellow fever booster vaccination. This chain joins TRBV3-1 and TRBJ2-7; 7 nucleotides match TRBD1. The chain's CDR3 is CASSQDTTGNEQYF. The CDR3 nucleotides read TGTGCCAGCAGCCAAGACACGACAGGGAACGAGCAGTACTTC.